This note documents a single TCR beta chain sequence. This sample was included in a study of T cell changes during pregnancy in multiple sclerosis. The V end lost 9 bases, the J end lost 8 bases, and 13 bases lay between the germline ends. Germline V gene data show CDR1 as LNHDA and CDR2 as SQIVND (reference sequence). The CDR3 contains 12 residues. The assay was immunoSEQ multiplex PCR, and TCRdb's table has in-frame clones only and misses some. This table holds approximately 23,000 clones, approximately 89% found once. This TCR derives from a female donor in good health, enrolled as a control in a pregnancy study. Sequenced here: CD4+ T cells from peripheral blood mononuclear cells, sampled after pregnancy. The chain uses TRBV19 and TRBJ1-4, with a tentative D call TRBD1 (6 bases). This CDR3 is CASRQDFEKLFF. DNA for the CDR3: TGTGCCAGCCGACAGGACTTCGAAAAACTGTTTTTT.